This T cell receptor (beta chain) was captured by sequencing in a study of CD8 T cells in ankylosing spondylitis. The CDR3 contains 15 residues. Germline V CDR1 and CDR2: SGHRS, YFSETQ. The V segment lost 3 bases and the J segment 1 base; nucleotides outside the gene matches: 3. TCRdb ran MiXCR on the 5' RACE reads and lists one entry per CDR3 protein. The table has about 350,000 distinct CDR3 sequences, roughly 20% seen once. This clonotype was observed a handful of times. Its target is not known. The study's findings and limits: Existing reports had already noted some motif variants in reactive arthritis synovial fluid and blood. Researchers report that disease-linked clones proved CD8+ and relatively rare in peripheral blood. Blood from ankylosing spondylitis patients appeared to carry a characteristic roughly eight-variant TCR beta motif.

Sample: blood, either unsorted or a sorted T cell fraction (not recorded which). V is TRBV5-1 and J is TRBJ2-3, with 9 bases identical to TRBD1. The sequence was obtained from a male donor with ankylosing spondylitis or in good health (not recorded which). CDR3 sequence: CASSSWTGGTDTQYF. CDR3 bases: TGCGCCAGCAGCTCCTGGACAGGGGGCACAGATACGCAGTATTTT.